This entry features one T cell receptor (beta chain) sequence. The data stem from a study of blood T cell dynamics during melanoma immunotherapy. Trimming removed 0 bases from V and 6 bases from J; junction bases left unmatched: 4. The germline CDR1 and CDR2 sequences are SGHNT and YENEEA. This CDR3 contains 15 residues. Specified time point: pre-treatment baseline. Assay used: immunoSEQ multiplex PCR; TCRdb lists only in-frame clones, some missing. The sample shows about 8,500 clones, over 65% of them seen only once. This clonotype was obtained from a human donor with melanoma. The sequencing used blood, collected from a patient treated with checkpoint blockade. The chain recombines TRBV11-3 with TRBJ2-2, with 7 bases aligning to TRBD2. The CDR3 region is CASSLDPGGSGELFF. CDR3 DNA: TGTGCCAGCAGCTTAGATCCGGGGGGTTCCGGGGAGCTGTTTTTT. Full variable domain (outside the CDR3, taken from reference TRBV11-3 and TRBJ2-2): EAGVVQSPRYKIIEKKQPVAFWCNPISGHNTLYWYLQNLGQGPELLIRYENEEAVDDSQLPKDRFSAERLKGVDSTLKIQPAELGDSAVYLCASSLDPGGSGELFFGEGSRLTVL.